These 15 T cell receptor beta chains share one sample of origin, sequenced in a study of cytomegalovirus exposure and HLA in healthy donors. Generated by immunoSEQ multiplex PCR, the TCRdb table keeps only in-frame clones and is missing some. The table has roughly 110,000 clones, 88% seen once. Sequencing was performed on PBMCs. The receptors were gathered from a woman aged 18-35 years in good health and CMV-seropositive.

CDR3 region: CASRTGGNQPQHF. In DNA, the CDR3 is TGTGCCAGCAGAACAGGGGGGAATCAGCCCCAGCATTTT. The chain combines TRBV6-6 with TRBJ1-5; 8 nucleotides align to TRBD1. The germline gives CDR1 MNHNY, CDR2 SVGAGI (reference sequence). This CDR3 has 13 residues. The V and J ends lost 6 bases and 4 bases, in that order; junction bases with no gene match: 2.

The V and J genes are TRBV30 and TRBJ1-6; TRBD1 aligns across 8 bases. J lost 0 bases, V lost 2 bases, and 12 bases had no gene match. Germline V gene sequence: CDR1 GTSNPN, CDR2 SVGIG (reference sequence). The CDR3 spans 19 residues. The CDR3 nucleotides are TGTGCCTGGAGTAAGGGCGCTCAGGGGGCCCCCTCCTATAATTCACCCCTCCACTTT. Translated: CAWSKGAQGAPSYNSPLHF.

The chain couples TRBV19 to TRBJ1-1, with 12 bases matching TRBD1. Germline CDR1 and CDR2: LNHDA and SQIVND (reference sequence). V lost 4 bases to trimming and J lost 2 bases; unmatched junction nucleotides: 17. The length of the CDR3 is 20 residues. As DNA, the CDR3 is TGTGCCAGTAGTACCGCCGGGACAGGGGGCTTCTGGAGCCCCAACACTGAAGCTTTCTTT. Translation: CASSTAGTGGFWSPNTEAFF. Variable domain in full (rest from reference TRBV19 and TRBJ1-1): DGGITQSPKYLFRKEGQNVTLSCEQNLNHDAMYWYRQDPGQGLRLIYYSQIVNDFQKGDIAEGYSVSREKKESFPLTVTSAQKNPTAFYLCASSTAGTGGFWSPNTEAFFGQGTRLTVV.

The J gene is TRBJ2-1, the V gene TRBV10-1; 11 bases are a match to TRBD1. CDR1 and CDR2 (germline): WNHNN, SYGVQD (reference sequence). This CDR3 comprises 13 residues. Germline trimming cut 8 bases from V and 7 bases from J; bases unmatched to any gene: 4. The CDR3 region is CASGDRGENEQFF. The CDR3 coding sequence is TGCGCCAGCGGGGACAGGGGGGAGAATGAGCAGTTCTTC.

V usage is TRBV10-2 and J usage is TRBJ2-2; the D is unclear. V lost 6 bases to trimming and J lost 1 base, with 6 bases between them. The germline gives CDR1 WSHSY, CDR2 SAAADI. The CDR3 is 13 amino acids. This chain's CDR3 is CASRAGNTGELFF. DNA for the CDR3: TGCGCCAGCAGGGCAGGGAACACCGGGGAGCTGTTTTTT.

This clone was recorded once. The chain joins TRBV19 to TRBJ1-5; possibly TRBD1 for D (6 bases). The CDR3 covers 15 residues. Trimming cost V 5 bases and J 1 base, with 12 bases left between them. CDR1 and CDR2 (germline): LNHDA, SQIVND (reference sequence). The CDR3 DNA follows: TGTGCCAGTAGTTCGTCAGGGGCCAGCAATCAGCCCCAGCATTTT. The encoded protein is CASSSSGASNQPQHF.

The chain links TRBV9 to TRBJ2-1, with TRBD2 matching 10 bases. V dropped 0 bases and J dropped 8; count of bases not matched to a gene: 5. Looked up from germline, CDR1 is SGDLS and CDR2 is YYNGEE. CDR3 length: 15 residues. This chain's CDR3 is CASSVVLAGDHEQFF. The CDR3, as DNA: TGTGCCAGCAGCGTAGTGCTAGCGGGGGACCATGAGCAGTTCTTC.

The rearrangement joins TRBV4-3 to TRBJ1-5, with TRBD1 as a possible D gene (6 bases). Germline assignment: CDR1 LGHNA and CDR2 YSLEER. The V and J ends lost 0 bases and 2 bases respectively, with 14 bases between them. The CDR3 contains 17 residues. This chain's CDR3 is CASSQDYGQYGNQPQHF. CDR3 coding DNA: TGCGCCAGCAGCCAAGATTACGGACAGTATGGCAATCAGCCCCAGCATTTT.

The CDR3 DNA follows: TGTGCCATCAGTGTCCAGGGTGACGGGGAGCTGTTTTTT. It codes for CAISVQGDGELFF. The chain uses TRBV10-3 and TRBJ2-2, with D possibly being TRBD1 (5 bases). Trimming cost V 4 bases and J 7 bases, with 10 bases left between them. This CDR3 has 13 amino acids. Germline V gene sequence: CDR1 ENHRY, CDR2 SYGVKD.

The CDR3 DNA reads TGTGCCAGCAGCTTGAGTCGGGGGGGCTATGGCTACACCTTC. Encoded protein: CASSLSRGGYGYTF. The chain is built from TRBV13 and TRBJ1-2; tentatively, D is TRBD1 (5 bases). The germline CDR1 and CDR2 sequences are PRHDT and FYEKMQ (reference sequence). This CDR3 contains 14 residues. V gave up 3 bases and J gave up 4 bases, with 12 bases separating them. The variable domain in full, completed from reference TRBV13 and TRBJ1-2, reads AAGVIQSPRHLIKEKRETATLKCYPIPRHDTVYWYQQGPGQDPQFLISFYEKMQSDKGSIPDRFSAQQFSDYHSELNMSSLELGDSALYFCASSLSRGGYGYTFGSGTRLTVV.

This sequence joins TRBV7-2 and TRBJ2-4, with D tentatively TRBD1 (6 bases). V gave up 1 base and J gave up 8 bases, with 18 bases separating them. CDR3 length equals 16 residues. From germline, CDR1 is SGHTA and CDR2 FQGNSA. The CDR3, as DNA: TGTGCCAGCAGCTTAGTTCACGGGGCCAGGGGAGACATTCAGTACTTC. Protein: CASSLVHGARGDIQYF.

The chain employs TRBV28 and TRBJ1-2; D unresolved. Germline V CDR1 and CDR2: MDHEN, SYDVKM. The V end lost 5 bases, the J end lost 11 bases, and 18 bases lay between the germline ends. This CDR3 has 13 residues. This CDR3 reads CASSTRPATSYTF. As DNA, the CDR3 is TGTGCCAGCAGTACAAGACCGGCGACTAGTTACACCTTC.

CDR3 coding DNA: TGTGCCATCAGTGACGGGTCAGGGGACTCCTACAATGAGCAGTTCTTC. Translation: CAISDGSGDSYNEQFF. This chain connects TRBV10-3 to TRBJ2-1; the D gene is possibly TRBD1 (6 bases). V was trimmed by 3 bases and J by 0 bases, leaving 12 bases between them. The germline gives CDR1 ENHRY, CDR2 SYGVKD. The CDR3 consists of 16 residues.

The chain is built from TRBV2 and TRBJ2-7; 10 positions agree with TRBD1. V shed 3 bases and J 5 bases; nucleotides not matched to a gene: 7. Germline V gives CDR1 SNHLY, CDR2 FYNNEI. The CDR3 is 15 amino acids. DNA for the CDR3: TGTGCCAGCAGTGAGGACAGGGGGGTTGGGGACGAGCAGTACTTC. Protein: CASSEDRGVGDEQYF.

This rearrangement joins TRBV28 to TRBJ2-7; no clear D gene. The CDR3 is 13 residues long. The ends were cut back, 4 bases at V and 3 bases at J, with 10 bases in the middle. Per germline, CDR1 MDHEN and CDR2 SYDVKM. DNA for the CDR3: TGTGCCAGCAGTTCCAGCAGGCGCTACGAGCAGTACGTC. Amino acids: CASSSSRRYEQYV.